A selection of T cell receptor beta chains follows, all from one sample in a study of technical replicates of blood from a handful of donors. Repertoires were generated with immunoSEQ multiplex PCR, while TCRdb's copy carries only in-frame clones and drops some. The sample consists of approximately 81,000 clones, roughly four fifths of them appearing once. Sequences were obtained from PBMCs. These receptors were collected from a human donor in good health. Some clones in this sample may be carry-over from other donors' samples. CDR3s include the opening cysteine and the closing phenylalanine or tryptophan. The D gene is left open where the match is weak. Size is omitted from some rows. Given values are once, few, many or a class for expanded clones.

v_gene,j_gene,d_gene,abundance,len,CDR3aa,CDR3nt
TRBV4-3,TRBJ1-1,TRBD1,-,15,CASSQDRVPRTEAFF,TGCGCCAGCAGCCAGGACAGGGTCCCCCGAACTGAAGCTTTCTTT
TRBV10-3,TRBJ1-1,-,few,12,CAISEGAGRAFF,TGTGCCATCAGTGAGGGAGCAGGGCGGGCTTTCTTT
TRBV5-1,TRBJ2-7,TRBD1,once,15,CASSLGGTGYYEQYF,TGCGCCAGCAGCTTGGGAGGGACAGGGTACTACGAGCAGTACTTC
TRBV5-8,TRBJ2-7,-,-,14,CASTSLQGPYEQYF,TGTGCCAGCACCTCCCTGCAGGGTCCCTACGAGCAGTACTTC
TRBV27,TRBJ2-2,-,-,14,CASSLGTGAGELFF,TGTGCCAGCAGCTTGGGGACGGGGGCCGGGGAGCTGTTTTTT
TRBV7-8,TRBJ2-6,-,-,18,CASSPGRQINSGANVLTF,TGTGCCAGCTCCCCTGGGCGCCAAATCAACTCTGGGGCCAACGTCCTGACTTTC
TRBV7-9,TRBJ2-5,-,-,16,CASSFWIADSSETQYF,TGTGCCAGCAGCTTTTGGATAGCGGATAGCTCAGAGACCCAGTACTTC
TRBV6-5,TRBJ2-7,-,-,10,CAPGTYEQYF,TGTGCCCCCGGGACCTACGAGCAGTACTTC
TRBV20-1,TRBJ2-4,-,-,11,CSATDVAIQYF,TGCAGTGCTACCGACGTAGCCATTCAGTACTTC
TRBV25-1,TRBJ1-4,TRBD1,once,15,CASSEWGQGVEKLFF,TGTGCCAGCAGTGAATGGGGACAGGGGGTTGAAAAACTGTTTTTT
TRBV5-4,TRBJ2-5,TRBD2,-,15,CASSLSLGGQETQYF,TGTGCCAGCAGCTTGTCTCTGGGAGGGCAAGAGACCCAGTACTTC
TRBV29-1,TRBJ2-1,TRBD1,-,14,CSVWGQGAQNEQFF,TGCAGCGTCTGGGGACAGGGGGCGCAAAATGAGCAGTTCTTC
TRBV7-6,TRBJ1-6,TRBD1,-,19,CASSPRDRGRYSYNSPLHF,TGTGCCAGCAGCCCCCGGGACAGGGGACGATACTCCTATAATTCACCCCTCCACTTT
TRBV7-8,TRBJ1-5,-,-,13,CASSRDWAQPQHF,TGTGCCAGCAGCCGAGATTGGGCTCAGCCCCAGCATTTT
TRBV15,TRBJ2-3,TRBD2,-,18,CATSRDIPGLAGGVTQYF,TGTGCCACCAGCCGCGATATACCGGGACTAGCGGGGGGTGTTACGCAGTATTTT